A selection of T cell receptor beta chains follows, all from one sample in a study of blood T cell repertoires in COVID-19. Sequenced by immunoSEQ multiplex PCR; TCRdb stores in-frame clones only, minus some. The table has around 200,000 clones, about 85% seen once. The sequenced sample was peripheral blood. These receptors were obtained from a woman younger than 35 who had recovered from COVID-19. Both conserved end residues are part of each CDR3. A D gene is named only where the DNA matches it firmly. Only part of the rows carry a size: once, few, many, or a class if the clone is expanded.

V gene: TRBV15; J gene: TRBJ2-1; D gene: NA; clone size: NA; CDR3 DNA: TGTGCCACCAGCAGACGGAGGGCCATCAATAGCAATGAGCAGTTCTTC; CDR3 protein: CATSRRRAINSNEQFF
V gene: TRBV5-5; J gene: TRBJ1-2; D gene: TRBD1; clone size: NA; CDR3 DNA: TGTGCCAGCAGCGTGGACAGGGGGTACTATGGCTACACCTTC; CDR3 protein: CASSVDRGYYGYTF
V gene: TRBV5-6; J gene: TRBJ2-1; D gene: TRBD1; clone size: NA; CDR3 DNA: TGTGCCAGCAGCTTGGGGCCCCCCACAGGGGCCTACAATGAGCAGTTCTTC; CDR3 protein: CASSLGPPTGAYNEQFF
V gene: TRBV11-1; J gene: TRBJ2-7; D gene: NA; clone size: NA; CDR3 DNA: TGTGCCAGCAGCTTAGATTCCGCGGCTTTACGTTTC; CDR3 protein: CASSLDSAALRF
V gene: TRBV29-1; J gene: TRBJ1-1; D gene: NA; clone size: few; CDR3 DNA: TGCAGCGTTGAATCCACGGGGACTGAAGCTTTCTTT; CDR3 protein: CSVESTGTEAFF
V gene: TRBV25-1; J gene: TRBJ2-7; D gene: NA; clone size: NA; CDR3 DNA: TGTGCCAGCACCACCGAGAGTAACTACGAGCAGTACTTC; CDR3 protein: CASTTESNYEQYF
V gene: TRBV18; J gene: TRBJ1-1; D gene: NA; clone size: NA; CDR3 DNA: TGTGCCAGCTCACCGCAGGGACTCGGAACTGAAGCTTTCTTT; CDR3 protein: CASSPQGLGTEAFF
V gene: TRBV11-2; J gene: TRBJ2-1; D gene: NA; clone size: NA; CDR3 DNA: TGTGCCAGCAGCTTAAGATTAGACAGCAGCTACAATGAGCAGTTCTTC; CDR3 protein: CASSLRLDSSYNEQFF
V gene: TRBV27; J gene: TRBJ2-1; D gene: NA; clone size: NA; CDR3 DNA: TGTGCCAGCAGTTACCGGGCAGGGACTTACAATGAGCAGTTCTTC; CDR3 protein: CASSYRAGTYNEQFF
V gene: TRBV7-9; J gene: TRBJ2-3; D gene: NA; clone size: NA; CDR3 DNA: TGTGCCAGCAGCTTTCTTGGGAGTGCAGATACGCAGTATTTT; CDR3 protein: CASSFLGSADTQYF
V gene: TRBV7-9; J gene: TRBJ1-3; D gene: TRBD1; clone size: NA; CDR3 DNA: TGTGCCAGCAGCTTGGGGGATGCCCTCTCCTCAGGGGGTAGAAACACCATATATTTT; CDR3 protein: CASSLGDALSSGGRNTIYF
V gene: TRBV5-8; J gene: TRBJ1-5; D gene: NA; clone size: NA; CDR3 DNA: TGTGCCAGCAGCTTGGGGGTGCGGAGCAATCAGCCCCAGCATTTT; CDR3 protein: CASSLGVRSNQPQHF
V gene: TRBV7-9; J gene: TRBJ2-1; D gene: TRBD2; clone size: NA; CDR3 DNA: TGTGCCAGCAGCTTGAGTAGCGGGGGTAATGAGCAGTTCTTC; CDR3 protein: CASSLSSGGNEQFF
V gene: TRBV19; J gene: TRBJ2-2; D gene: TRBD2; clone size: few; CDR3 DNA: TGTGCCACCAGAATAGCGGGAGTATACACCGGGGAGCTGTTTTTT; CDR3 protein: CATRIAGVYTGELFF
V gene: TRBV4-3; J gene: TRBJ2-7; D gene: NA; clone size: NA; CDR3 DNA: TGCGCCAGCAGCCAAGAGGTTTGGAGGAACCCCTACGAGCAGTACTTC; CDR3 protein: CASSQEVWRNPYEQYF
V gene: TRBV7-9; J gene: TRBJ2-4; D gene: TRBD2; clone size: NA; CDR3 DNA: TGTGCCAGCGCCCCTCTAGCGGGACTAGCCAAAAACATTCAGTACTTC; CDR3 protein: CASAPLAGLAKNIQYF
V gene: TRBV6-5; J gene: TRBJ1-4; D gene: NA; clone size: NA; CDR3 DNA: TGTGCCAGCAGAAAGTCGGGGGGCAGTAATGAAAAACTGTTTTTT; CDR3 protein: CASRKSGGSNEKLFF
V gene: TRBV2; J gene: TRBJ1-4; D gene: TRBD1; clone size: NA; CDR3 DNA: TGTGCCACTTCCTCCGGGACAGGGTTCAGGGCTAATGAAAAACTGTTTTTT; CDR3 protein: CATSSGTGFRANEKLFF
V gene: TRBV5-5; J gene: TRBJ1-3; D gene: NA; clone size: NA; CDR3 DNA: TGTGCCAGCAGCTTTTACAGGGACTCTGGAAACACCATATATTTT; CDR3 protein: CASSFYRDSGNTIYF
V gene: TRBV2; J gene: TRBJ1-2; D gene: NA; clone size: NA; CDR3 DNA: TGTGCCAGCAGTGATATTGGCTACACCTTC; CDR3 protein: CASSDIGYTF
V gene: TRBV4-3; J gene: TRBJ1-1; D gene: NA; clone size: NA; CDR3 DNA: TGCGCCAGCAGCCGAAACAGCCTTAACACTGAAGCTTTCTTT; CDR3 protein: CASSRNSLNTEAFF
V gene: TRBV6-2/TRBV6-3; J gene: TRBJ2-1; D gene: TRBD1; clone size: NA; CDR3 DNA: TGTGCCAGCAGCTTACGGACAGGGGAGAAGGACAATGAGCAGTTCTTC; CDR3 protein: CASSLRTGEKDNEQFF
V gene: TRBV3-1/TRBV3-2; J gene: TRBJ2-5; D gene: NA; clone size: NA; CDR3 DNA: TGTGCCAGCAGCAACGGTCAGACCCAGTACTTC; CDR3 protein: CASSNGQTQYF
V gene: TRBV11-3; J gene: TRBJ1-5; D gene: NA; clone size: NA; CDR3 DNA: TGTGCCAGCAGCTTAGATAGTCGGGCGGGATATCAGCCCCAGCATTTT; CDR3 protein: CASSLDSRAGYQPQHF